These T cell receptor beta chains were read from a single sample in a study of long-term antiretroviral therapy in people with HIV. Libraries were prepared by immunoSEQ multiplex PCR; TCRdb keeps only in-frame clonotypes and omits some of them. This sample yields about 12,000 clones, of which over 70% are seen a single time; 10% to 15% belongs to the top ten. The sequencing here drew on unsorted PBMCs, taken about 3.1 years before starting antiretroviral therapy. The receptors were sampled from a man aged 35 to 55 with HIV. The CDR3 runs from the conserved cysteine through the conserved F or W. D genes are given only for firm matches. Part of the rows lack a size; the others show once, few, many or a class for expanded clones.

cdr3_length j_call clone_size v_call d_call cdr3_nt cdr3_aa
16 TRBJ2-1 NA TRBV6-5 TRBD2 TGTGCCAGCAGTTACGTGACTAGCGGGGACGACAATGAGCAGTTCTTC CASSYVTSGDDNEQFF
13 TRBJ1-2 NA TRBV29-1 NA TGCAGCGTTGGGCGGGGAATTGGATATGGCTACACCTTC CSVGRGIGYGYTF
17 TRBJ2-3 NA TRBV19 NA TGTGCCAGTAGTGGGGACATAGGGACCAAAATCACAGATACGCAGTATTTT CASSGDIGTKITDTQYF
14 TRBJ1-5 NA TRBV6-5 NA TGTGCCAGCAAGTTGAACAGGGGCAATCAGCCCCAGCATTTT CASKLNRGNQPQHF
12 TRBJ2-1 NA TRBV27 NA TGTGCCAGCAGTTCCAGGGGGGAAGAGCAGTTCTTC CASSSRGEEQFF
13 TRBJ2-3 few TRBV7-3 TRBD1 TGTGCCAGCAGCGCAACGACAGGGGTATCGCAGTATTTT CASSATTGVSQYF
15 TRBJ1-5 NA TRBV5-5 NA TGTGCCAGCAGCTTTGGAGGCCATGTAAATCAGCCCCAGCATTTT CASSFGGHVNQPQHF
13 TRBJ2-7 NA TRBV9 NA TGTGCCAGCAGCGTAGGTGACCCCTACGAGCAGTACTTC CASSVGDPYEQYF
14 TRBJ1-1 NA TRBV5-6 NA TGTGCCAGCAGCTTGGATCGGATGAACACTGAAGCTTTCTTT CASSLDRMNTEAFF
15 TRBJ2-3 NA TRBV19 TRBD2 TGTGCCAGTAGTAGGGCGGGAGGAGAGGCAGATACGCAGTATTTT CASSRAGGEADTQYF
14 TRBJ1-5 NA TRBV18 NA TGTGCCAGCTCACCAGGGTCGAGCAATCAGCCCCAGCATTTT CASSPGSSNQPQHF
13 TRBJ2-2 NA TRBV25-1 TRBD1 TGTGCCAGCACCAACCAGGGGGCCGGGGAGCTGTTTTTT CASTNQGAGELFF
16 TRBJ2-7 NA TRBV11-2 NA TGTGCCAGCAGCTTAGGGGACCGGAGACTGGGCTACGAGCAGTACTTC CASSLGDRRLGYEQYF
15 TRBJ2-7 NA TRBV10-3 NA TGTGCCATCAGTGGAGGTGGGCAGGGAGCCTACGAGCAGTACTTC CAISGGGQGAYEQYF
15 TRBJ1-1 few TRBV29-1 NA TGCAGCGTTGCAGGGGATGATCTTTCTGGCACTGAAGCTTTCTTT CSVAGDDLSGTEAFF